The clone carrying this T cell receptor (beta chain) was recorded at least ten times. Its matching antigen is unknown. This sample is drawn from a study of T cells after yellow fever vaccination. Findings and limits, study-wide: Of the clonotypes, a small share occurred in both CD4 and CD8 compartments.

TCRdb re-called the 5' RACE reads with MiXCR, one entry per CDR3 protein. This table holds about 260,000 distinct CDR3 sequences, roughly 5% found once. The CDR3 is 13 residues long. The V end lost 1 base, the J end lost 2 bases, and 8 bases lay between the germline ends. Germline assignment: CDR1 GTSNPN and CDR2 SVGIG (reference sequence). This chain connects TRBV30 to TRBJ2-5, with D hard to call. Sequenced here: CD4+ T cells sorted from PBMCs, sampled on the day of the yellow fever booster vaccination. The clonotype originates from a man between 18 and 35 years old who received the YFV17D yellow fever vaccine. The CDR3 DNA follows: TGTGCCTGGAGTGGGGCAGCGCAAGAGACCCAGTACTTC. It encodes CAWSGAAQETQYF.